The clone carrying this T cell receptor beta chain was recorded at least ten times. What it binds is unknown. This sample is drawn from a study of neurological immune-mediated disorders. Study-wide results and limits: HTLV-1-associated myelopathy ranked highest for TCR clonal expansion and multiple sclerosis lowest, beneath healthy controls. CDR3 amino acid sequences of expanded clones were not shared across subjects, a result suggesting private repertoires in all groups.

The CDR3 loop spans 15 amino acids. CDR1 DFQATT and CDR2 SNEGSKA come from the germline V gene (reference sequence). Trimming at V came to 6 bases and at J to 5 bases, leaving 9 bases not matched to a gene. Regarding time point: technical triplicate 2. Preparation of the unsorted libraries drew on 2 million PBMCs stored at -80 C. The cDNA came from 5'RACE, which used 10-nucleotide random UMIs. TCRdb called the 5' RACE reads again in MiXCR, with one record for every CDR3 protein. The sample has roughly 61,000 distinct CDR3 sequences; about 25% are singletons. Input material: PBMCs. The V call is TRBV20-1, the J call TRBJ2-1; TRBD2 matches 11 bases. The TCR originated in a man between 60 and 70 years old with HTLV-1-associated myelopathy (HAM/TSP). The CDR3 sequence: CSANQLAGVDNEQFF. CDR3 nucleotides: TGCAGTGCAAATCAACTAGCGGGAGTAGACAATGAGCAGTTCTTC.